The entry below gives a single T cell receptor (beta chain) sequence along with its context. Its antigen remains unidentified. The method was immunoSEQ multiplex PCR; TCRdb's version includes in-frame clones alone and lacks a portion of them. Of tens of thousands of clones listed, about nine tenths were seen once; the top ten hold less than 7.5%. This sample is part of a study of OX40 agonist ivuxolimab in advanced cancers. Overall study results and limits: Low normalized T-cell clonal expansion was also seen in some nonresponders.

Germline CDR1 MGHDK, CDR2 SYGVNS. The CDR3 runs 14 residues. Trimming removed 2 bases from V and 5 bases from J, with 12 bases in between. The sequence derives from an adult with an advanced solid tumor such as melanoma, head and neck, liver or kidney cancer. The chain uses TRBV25-1 and TRBJ1-1; D is possibly TRBD1 (5 bases). The material was CD4+ or CD8+ T cells sorted from blood, obtained in a trial of the OX40 agonist ivuxolimab. In DNA, the CDR3 is TGTGCCAGCAGTGAAGCTGGCAGGGCTACTGAAGCTTTCTTT. Translation: CASSEAGRATEAFF.